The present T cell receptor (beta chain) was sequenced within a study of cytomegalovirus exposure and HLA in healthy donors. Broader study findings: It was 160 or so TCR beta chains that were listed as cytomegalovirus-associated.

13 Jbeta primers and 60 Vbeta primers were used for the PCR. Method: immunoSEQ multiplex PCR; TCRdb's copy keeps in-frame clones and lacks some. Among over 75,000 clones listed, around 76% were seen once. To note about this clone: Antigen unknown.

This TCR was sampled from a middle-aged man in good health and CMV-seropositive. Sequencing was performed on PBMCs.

The CDR3 region is CASTAGGPVDTQYF. The CDR3 DNA follows: TGTGCCAGTACTGCGGGAGGGCCGGTAGATACGCAGTATTTT. The chain uses TRBV19 and TRBJ2-3; TRBD2 aligns across 9 bases. Germline trimming cut 7 bases from V and 5 bases from J; bases unmatched to any gene: 7. Looked up from germline, CDR1 is LNHDA and CDR2 is SQIVND (reference sequence). This CDR3 contains 14 residues.